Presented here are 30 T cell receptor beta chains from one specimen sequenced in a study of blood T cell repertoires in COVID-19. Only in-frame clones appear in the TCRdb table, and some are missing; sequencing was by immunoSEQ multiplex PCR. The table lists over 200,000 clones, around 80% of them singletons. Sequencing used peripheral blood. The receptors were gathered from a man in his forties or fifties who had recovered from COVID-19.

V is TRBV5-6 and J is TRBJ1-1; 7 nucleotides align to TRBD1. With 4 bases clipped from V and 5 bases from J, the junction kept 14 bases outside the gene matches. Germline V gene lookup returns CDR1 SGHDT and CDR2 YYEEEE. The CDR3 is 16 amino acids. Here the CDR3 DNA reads TGTGCCAGCAGCCCCGTACAGGGGAGATTCGTTACTGAAGCTTTCTTT. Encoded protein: CASSPVQGRFVTEAFF.

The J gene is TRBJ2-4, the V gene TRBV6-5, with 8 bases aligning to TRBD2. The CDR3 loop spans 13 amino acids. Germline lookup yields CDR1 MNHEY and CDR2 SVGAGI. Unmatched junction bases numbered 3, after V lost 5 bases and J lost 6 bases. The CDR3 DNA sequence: TGTGCCAGCAGTATAGCGGGGATAAACATTCAGTACTTC. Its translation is CASSIAGINIQYF.

The CDR3 reads CASSLSQGTNTEAFF. CDR3 DNA sequence: TGTGCCAGCAGCTTATCGCAGGGGACGAACACTGAAGCTTTCTTT. The chain joins TRBV7-6 to TRBJ1-1, with a weak D call TRBD1 (6 bases). The germline V and J ends were trimmed by 2 bases and 1 base, with 11 bases remaining between them. This CDR3 has 15 amino acids. Germline loops: CDR1 SGHVS, CDR2 FNYEAQ.

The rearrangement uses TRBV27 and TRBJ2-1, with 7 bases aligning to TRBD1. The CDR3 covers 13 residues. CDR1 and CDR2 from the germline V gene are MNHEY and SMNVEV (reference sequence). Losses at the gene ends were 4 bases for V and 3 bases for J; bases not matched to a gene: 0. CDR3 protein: CASSWDSYNEQFF. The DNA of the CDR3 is TGTGCCAGCAGTTGGGACAGCTACAATGAGCAGTTCTTC.

The CDR3 bases are TGTGCCAGCAGTTATGCAGGGATGAACACTGAAGCTTTCTTT. This sequence encodes CASSYAGMNTEAFF. The rearrangement links TRBV6-2 or TRBV6-3 to TRBJ1-1; TRBD1 is a possible D gene (5 bases). Germline CDR1 MNHEY, CDR2 SVGEGT. This CDR3 is 14 amino acids long. The V end lost 3 bases, the J end lost 0 bases, and 8 bases lay between the germline ends.

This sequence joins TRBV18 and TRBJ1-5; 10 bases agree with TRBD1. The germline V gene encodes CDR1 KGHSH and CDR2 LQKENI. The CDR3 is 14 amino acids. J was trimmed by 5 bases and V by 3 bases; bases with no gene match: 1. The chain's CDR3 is CASSPGQGDQPQHF. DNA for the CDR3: TGTGCCAGCTCACCCGGACAGGGGGATCAGCCCCAGCATTTT.

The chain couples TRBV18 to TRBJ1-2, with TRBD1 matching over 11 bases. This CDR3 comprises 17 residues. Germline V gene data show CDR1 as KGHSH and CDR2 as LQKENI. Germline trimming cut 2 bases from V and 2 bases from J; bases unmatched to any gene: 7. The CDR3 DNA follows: TGTGCCAGCTCACCAGGCGGGACAGGGGGATTAAACTATGGCTACACCTTC. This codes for CASSPGGTGGLNYGYTF.

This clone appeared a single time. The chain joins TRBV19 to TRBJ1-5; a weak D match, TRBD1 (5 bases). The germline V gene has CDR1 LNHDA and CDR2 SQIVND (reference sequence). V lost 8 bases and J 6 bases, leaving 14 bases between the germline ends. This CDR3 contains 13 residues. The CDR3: CASAIGGAQPQHF. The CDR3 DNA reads TGTGCCAGTGCGATTGGAGGGGCTCAGCCCCAGCATTTT.

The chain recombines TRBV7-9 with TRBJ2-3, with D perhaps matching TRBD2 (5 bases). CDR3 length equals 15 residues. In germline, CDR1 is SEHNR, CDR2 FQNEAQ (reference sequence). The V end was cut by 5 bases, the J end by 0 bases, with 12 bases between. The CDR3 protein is CASSPNGVSTDTQYF. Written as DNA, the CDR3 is TGTGCCAGCAGCCCGAACGGGGTTAGCACAGATACGCAGTATTTT.

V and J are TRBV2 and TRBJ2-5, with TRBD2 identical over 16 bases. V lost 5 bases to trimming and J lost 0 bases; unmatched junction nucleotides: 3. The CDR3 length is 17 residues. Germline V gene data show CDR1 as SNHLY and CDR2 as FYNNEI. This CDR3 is CASSMGLAGGYQETQYF. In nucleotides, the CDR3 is TGTGCCAGCAGTATGGGACTAGCGGGAGGGTACCAAGAGACCCAGTACTTC.

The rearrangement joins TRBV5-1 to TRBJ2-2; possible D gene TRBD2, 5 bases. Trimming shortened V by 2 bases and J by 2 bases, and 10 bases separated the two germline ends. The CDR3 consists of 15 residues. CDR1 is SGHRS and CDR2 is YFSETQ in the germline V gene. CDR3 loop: CASSLVATNTGELFF. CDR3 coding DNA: TGCGCCAGCAGCTTAGTAGCGACCAACACCGGGGAGCTGTTTTTT.

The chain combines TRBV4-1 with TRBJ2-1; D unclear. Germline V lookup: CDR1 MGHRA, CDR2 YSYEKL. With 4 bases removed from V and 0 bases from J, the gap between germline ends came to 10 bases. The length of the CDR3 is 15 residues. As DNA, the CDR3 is TGCGCCAGCAGCCCCTTAGGAGACTCCTACAATGAGCAGTTCTTC. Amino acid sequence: CASSPLGDSYNEQFF.

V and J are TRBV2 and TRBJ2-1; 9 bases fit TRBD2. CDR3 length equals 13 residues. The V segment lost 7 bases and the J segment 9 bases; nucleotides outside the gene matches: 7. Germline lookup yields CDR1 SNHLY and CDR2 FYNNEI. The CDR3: CASTSGRLSEQFF. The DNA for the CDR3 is TGTGCCAGCACCAGCGGGAGGCTAAGTGAGCAGTTCTTC.

The CDR3 is CASIQGVGGEKLFF. The CDR3 bases are TGTGCCAGCATACAGGGGGTGGGTGGAGAAAAACTGTTTTTT. The V and J genes are TRBV2 and TRBJ1-4; 8 bases line up with TRBD1. The ends lost 7 bases at V and 8 bases at J; junction bases unmatched: 9. This CDR3 is built from 14 residues. CDR1 and CDR2 from the germline V gene are SNHLY and FYNNEI.

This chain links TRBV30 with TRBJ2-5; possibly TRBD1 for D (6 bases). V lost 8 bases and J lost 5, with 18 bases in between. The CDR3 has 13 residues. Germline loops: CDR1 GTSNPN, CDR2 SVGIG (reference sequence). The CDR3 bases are TGTGCCAGCCGACAGGCGTTCGCGGAGACCCAGTACTTC. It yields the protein CASRQAFAETQYF.

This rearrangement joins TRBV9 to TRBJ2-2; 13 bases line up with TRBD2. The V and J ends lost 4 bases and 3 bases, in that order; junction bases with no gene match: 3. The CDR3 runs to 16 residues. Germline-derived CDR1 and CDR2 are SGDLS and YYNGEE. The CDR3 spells CASSRTSGSYTGELFF. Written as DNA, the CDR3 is TGTGCCAGCAGCCGGACTAGCGGGAGTTACACCGGGGAGCTGTTTTTT.

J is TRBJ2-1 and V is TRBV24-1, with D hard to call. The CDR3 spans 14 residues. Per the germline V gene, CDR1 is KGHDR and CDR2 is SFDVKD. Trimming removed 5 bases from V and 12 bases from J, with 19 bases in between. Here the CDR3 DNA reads TGTGCCACCAGTGGCGGTCTGCGATCTCGCGGGCAGTTCTTC. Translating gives CATSGGLRSRGQFF.

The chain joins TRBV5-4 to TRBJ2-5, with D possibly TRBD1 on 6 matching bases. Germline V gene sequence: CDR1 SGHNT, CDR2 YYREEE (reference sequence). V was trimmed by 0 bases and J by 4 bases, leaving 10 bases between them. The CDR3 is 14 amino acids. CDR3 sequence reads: CASSLEGVGETQYF. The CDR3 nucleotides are TGTGCCAGCAGCTTGGAGGGGGTAGGAGAGACCCAGTACTTC.

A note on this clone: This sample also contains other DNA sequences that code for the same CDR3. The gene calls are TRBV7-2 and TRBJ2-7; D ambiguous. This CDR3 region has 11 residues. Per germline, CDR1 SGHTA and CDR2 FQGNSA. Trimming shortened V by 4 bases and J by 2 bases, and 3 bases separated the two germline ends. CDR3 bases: TGTGCCAGCAGCTCAGCCTACGAGCAGTACTTC. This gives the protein CASSSAYEQYF. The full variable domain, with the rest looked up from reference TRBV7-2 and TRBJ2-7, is GAGVSQSPSNKVTEKGKDVELRCDPISGHTALYWYRQSLGQGLEFLIYFQGNSAPDKSGLPSDRFSAERTGGSVSTLTIQRTQQEDSAVYLCASSSAYEQYFGPGTRLTVT.

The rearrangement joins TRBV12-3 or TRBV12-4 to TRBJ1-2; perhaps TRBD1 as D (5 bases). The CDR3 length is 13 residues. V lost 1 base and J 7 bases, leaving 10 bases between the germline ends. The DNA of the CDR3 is TGTGCCAGCAGTTTAGAGGGGCGGAGTGGCTACACCTTC. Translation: CASSLEGRSGYTF.

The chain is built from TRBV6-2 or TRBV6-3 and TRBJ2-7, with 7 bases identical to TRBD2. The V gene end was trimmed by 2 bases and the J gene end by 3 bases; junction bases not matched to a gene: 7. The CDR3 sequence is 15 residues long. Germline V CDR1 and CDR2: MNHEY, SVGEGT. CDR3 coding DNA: TGTGCCAGCAGTTACCAGCGGGACCCAAACTACGAGCAGTACTTC. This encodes CASSYQRDPNYEQYF.

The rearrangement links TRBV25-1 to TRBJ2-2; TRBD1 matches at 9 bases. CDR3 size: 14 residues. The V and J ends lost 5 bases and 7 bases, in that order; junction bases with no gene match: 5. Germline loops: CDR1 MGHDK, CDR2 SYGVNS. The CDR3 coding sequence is TGTGCCAGCAGTAGGACAGGGGTAAGCGGGGAGCTGTTTTTT. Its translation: CASSRTGVSGELFF.

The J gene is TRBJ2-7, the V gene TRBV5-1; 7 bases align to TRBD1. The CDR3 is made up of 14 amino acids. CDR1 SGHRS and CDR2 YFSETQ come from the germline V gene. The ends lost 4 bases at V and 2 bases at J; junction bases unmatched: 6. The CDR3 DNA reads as TGCGCCAGCAGCATGACAGGGACCGCCTACGAGCAGTACTTC. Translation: CASSMTGTAYEQYF.

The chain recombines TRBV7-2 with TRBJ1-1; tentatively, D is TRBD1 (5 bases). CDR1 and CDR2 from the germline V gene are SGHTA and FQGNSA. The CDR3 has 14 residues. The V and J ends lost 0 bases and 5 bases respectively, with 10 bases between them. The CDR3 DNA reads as TGTGCCAGCAGCTTAGCGCAGGGCGTTACTGAAGCTTTCTTT. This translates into CASSLAQGVTEAFF.

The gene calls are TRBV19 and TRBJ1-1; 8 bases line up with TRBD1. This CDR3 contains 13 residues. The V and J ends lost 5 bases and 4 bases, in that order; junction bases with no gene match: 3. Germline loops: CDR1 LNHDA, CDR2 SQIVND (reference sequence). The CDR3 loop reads CASSQGASTEAFF. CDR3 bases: TGTGCCAGTAGTCAGGGGGCGAGCACTGAAGCTTTCTTT.

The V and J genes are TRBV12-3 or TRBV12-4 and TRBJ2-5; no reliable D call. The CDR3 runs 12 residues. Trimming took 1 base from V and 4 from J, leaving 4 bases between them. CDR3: CASSLGRETQYF. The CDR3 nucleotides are TGTGCCAGCAGTTTAGGTCGAGAGACCCAGTACTTC.

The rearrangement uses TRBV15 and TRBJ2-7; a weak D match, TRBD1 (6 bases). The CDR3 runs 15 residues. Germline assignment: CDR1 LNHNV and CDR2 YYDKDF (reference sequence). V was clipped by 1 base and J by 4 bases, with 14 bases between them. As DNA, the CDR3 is TGTGCCACCAGCAGAGGAGGGGCAGGGGAATACGAGCAGTACTTC. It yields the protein CATSRGGAGEYEQYF. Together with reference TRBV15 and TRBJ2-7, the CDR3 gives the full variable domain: DAMVIQNPRYQVTQFGKPVTLSCSQTLNHNVMYWYQQKSSQAPKLLFHYYDKDFNNEADTPDNFQSRRPNTSFCFLDIRSPGLGDTAMYLCATSRGGAGEYEQYFGPGTRLTVT.

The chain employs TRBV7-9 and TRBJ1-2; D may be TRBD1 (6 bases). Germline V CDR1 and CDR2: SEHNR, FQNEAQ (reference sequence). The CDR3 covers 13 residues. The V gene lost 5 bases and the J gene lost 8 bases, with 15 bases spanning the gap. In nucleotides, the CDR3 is TGTGCCAGCAGCCTGATTGGACAGAGCGGCTACACCTTC. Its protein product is CASSLIGQSGYTF.

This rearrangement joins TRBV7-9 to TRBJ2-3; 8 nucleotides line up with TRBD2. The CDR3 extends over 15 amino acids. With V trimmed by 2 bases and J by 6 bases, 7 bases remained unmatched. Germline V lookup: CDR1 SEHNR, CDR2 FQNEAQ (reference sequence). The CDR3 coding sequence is TGTGCCAGCAGCTTACCGGGAGGGCCAGAGGATACGCAGTATTTT. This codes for CASSLPGGPEDTQYF.

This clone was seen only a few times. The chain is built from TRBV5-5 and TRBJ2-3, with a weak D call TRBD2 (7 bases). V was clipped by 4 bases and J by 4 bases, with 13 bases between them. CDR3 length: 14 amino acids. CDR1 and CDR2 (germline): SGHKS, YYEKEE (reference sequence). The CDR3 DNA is TGTGCCAGCAGCCGACTGGGGGGGCCAGATACGCAGTATTTT. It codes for CASSRLGGPDTQYF. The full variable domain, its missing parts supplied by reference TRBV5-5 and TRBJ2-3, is DAGVTQSPTHLIKTRGQQVTLRCSPISGHKSVSWYQQVLGQGPQFIFQYYEKEERGRGNFPDRFSARQFPNYSSELNVNALLLGDSALYLCASSRLGGPDTQYFGPGTRLTVL.